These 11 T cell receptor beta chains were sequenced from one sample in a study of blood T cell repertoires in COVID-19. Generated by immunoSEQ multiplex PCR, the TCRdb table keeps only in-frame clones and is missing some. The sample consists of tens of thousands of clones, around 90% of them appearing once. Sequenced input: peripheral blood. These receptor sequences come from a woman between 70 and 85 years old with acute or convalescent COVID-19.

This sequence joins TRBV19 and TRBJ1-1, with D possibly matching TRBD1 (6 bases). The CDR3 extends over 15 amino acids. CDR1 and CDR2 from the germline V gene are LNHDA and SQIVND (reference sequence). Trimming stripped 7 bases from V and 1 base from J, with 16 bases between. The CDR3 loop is CASILSGTSNTEAFF. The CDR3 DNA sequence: TGTGCCAGTATCCTTTCCGGGACATCGAACACTGAAGCTTTCTTT. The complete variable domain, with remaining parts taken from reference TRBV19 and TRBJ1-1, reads DGGITQSPKYLFRKEGQNVTLSCEQNLNHDAMYWYRQDPGQGLRLIYYSQIVNDFQKGDIAEGYSVSREKKESFPLTVTSAQKNPTAFYLCASILSGTSNTEAFFGQGTRLTVV.

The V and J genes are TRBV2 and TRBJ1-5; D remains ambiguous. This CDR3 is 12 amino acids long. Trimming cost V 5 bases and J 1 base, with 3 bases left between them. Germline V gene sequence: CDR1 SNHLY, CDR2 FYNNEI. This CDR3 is CASSTSNQPQHF. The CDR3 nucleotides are TGTGCCAGCAGTACAAGCAATCAGCCCCAGCATTTT.

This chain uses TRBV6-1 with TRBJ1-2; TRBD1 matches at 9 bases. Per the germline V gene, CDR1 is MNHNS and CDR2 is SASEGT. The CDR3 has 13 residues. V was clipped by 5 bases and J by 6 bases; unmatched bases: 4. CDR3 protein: CASSLDRGNGYTF. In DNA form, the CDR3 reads TGTGCCAGCAGTTTGGACAGGGGTAATGGCTACACCTTC.

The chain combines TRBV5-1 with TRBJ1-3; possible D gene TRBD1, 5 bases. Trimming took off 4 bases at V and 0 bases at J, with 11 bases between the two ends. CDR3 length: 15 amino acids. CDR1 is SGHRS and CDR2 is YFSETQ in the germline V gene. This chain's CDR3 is CASSATGDSGNTIYF. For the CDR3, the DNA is TGCGCCAGCAGCGCAACAGGCGACTCTGGAAACACCATATATTTT.

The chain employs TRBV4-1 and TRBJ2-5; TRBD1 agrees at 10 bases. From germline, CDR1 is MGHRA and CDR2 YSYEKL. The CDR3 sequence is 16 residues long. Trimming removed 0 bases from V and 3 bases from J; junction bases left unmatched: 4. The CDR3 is CASSQDGTGVKETQYF. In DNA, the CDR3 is TGCGCCAGCAGCCAAGATGGGACAGGGGTCAAAGAGACCCAGTACTTC.

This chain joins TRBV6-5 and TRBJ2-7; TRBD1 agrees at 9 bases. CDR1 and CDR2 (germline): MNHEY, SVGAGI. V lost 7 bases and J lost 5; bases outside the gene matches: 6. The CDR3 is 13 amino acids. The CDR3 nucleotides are TGTGCCAGCACCCGGGACAGGGCCCACGAGCAGTACTTC. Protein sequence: CASTRDRAHEQYF.

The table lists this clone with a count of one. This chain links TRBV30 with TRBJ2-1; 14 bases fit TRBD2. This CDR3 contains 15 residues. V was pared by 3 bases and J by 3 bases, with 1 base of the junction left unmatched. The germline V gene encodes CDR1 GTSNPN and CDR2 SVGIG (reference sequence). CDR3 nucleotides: TGTGCCTGGAGGGGGACTAGCGGGGGCTACAATGAGCAGTTCTTC. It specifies CAWRGTSGGYNEQFF.

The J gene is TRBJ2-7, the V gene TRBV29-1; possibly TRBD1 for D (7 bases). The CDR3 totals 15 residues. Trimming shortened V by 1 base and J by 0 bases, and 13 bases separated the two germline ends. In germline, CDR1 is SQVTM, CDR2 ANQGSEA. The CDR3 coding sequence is TGCAGCGTTGAAGGCGGGACAGCGAGCTCCTACGAGCAGTACTTC. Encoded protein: CSVEGGTASSYEQYF.

This chain's CDR3 is CASSFFGSSYNEQFF. In DNA form, the CDR3 reads TGTGCCAGCAGCTTTTTTGGGAGCTCCTACAATGAGCAGTTCTTC. V gene TRBV5-6 combines with J gene TRBJ2-1; maybe TRBD2 (5 bases). Trimming removed 2 bases from V and 0 bases from J, with 9 bases in between. The CDR3 consists of 15 residues. Germline V CDR1 and CDR2: SGHDT, YYEEEE. Full variable domain (rest looked up from reference TRBV5-6 and TRBJ2-1): DAGVTQSPTHLIKTRGQQVTLRCSPKSGHDTVSWYQQALGQGPQFIFQYYEEEERQRGNFPDRFSGHQFPNYSSELNVNALLLGDSALYLCASSFFGSSYNEQFFGPGTRLTVL.

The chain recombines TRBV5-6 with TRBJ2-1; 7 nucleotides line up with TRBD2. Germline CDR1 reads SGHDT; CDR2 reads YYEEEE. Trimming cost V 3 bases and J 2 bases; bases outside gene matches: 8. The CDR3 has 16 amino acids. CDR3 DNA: TGTGCCAGCAGCTCACGCCAGCGGGGAGCCTACAATGAGCAGTTCTTC. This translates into CASSSRQRGAYNEQFF.

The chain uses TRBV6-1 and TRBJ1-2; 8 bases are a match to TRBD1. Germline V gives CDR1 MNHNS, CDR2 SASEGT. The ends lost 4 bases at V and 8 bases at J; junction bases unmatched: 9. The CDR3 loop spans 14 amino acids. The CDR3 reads CASSGPVQGGGYTF. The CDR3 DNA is TGTGCCAGCAGTGGGCCAGTACAGGGGGGAGGCTACACCTTC.